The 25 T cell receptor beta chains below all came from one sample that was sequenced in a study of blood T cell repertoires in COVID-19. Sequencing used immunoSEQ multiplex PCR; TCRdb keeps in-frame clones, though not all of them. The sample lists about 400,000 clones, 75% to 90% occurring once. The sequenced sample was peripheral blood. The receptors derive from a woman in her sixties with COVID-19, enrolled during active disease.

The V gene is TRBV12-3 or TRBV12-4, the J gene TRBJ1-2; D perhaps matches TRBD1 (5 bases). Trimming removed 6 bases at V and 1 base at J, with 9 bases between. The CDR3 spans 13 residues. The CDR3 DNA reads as TGTGCCAGCAGCTTACAGGTTAACTATGGCTACACCTTC. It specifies CASSLQVNYGYTF.

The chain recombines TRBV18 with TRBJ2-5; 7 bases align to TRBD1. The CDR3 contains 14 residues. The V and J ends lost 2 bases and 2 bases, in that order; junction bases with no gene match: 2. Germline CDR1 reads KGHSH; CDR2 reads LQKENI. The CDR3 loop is CASSPMGQQETQYF. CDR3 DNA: TGTGCCAGCTCACCAATGGGACAGCAAGAGACCCAGTACTTC.

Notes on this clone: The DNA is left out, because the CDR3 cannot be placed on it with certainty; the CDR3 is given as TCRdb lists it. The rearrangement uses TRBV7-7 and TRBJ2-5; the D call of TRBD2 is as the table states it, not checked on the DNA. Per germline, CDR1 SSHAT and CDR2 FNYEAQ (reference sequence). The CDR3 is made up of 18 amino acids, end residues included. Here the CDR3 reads CASSLVLRASGVQETQYF.

The CDR3 reads CAPVVLLTNEKLFF. CDR3 bases: TGTGCCCCGGTCGTTTTACTGACTAATGAAAAACTGTTTTTT. The V and J genes are TRBV6-5 and TRBJ1-4; no clear D. The CDR3 is 14 residues long. Germline loops: CDR1 MNHEY, CDR2 SVGAGI. The germline V and J ends were trimmed by 11 bases and 2 bases, with 15 bases remaining between them.

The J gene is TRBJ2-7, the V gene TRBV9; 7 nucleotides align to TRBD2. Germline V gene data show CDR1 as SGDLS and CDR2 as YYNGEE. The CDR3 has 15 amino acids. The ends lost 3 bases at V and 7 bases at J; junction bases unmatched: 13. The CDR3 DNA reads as TGTGCCAGCAGCGGAATAGCGGGTCCACCGGGGGAGCAGTACTTC. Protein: CASSGIAGPPGEQYF.

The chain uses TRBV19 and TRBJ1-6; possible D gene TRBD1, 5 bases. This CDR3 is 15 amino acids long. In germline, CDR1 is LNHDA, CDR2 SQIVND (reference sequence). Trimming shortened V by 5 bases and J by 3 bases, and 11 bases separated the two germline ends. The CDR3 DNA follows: TGTGCCAGTAGTGAGCAGGGCGACTATAATTCACCCCTCCACTTT. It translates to CASSEQGDYNSPLHF. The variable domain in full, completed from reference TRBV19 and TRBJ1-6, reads DGGITQSPKYLFRKEGQNVTLSCEQNLNHDAMYWYRQDPGQGLRLIYYSQIVNDFQKGDIAEGYSVSREKKESFPLTVTSAQKNPTAFYLCASSEQGDYNSPLHFGNGTRLTVT.

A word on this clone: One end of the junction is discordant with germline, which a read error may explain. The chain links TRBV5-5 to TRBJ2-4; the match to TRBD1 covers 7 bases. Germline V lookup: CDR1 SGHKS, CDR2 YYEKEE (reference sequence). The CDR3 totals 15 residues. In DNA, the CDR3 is TGTGCCAGCAGCCCGGCCGGGACAGCCGAAAACATTCAGTACTTC. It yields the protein CASSPAGTAENIQYF.

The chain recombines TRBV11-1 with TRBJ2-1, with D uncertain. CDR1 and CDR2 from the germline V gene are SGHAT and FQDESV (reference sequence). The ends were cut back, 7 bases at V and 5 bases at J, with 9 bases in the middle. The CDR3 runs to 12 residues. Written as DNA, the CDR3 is TGTGCCAGCAACCGACGGGACAATGAGCAGTTCTTC. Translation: CASNRRDNEQFF.

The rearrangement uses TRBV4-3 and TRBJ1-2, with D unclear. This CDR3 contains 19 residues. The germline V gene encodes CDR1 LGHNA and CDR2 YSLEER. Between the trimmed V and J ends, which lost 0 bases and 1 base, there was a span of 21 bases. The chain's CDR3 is CASSQDGDLGGLHNYGYTF. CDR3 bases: TGCGCCAGCAGCCAAGATGGGGATTTAGGAGGTCTCCATAACTATGGCTACACCTTC.

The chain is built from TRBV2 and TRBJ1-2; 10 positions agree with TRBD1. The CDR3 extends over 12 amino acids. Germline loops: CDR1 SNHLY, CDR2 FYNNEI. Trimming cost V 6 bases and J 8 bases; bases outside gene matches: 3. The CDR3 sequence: CASSRTGGGYTF. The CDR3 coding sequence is TGTGCCAGCAGCAGGACAGGGGGGGGCTACACCTTC.

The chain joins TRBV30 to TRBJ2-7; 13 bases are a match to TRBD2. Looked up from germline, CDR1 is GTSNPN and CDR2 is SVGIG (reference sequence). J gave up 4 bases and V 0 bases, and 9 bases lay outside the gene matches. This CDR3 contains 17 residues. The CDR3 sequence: CAWSVDRTSGGRYEQYF. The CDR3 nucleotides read TGTGCCTGGAGTGTAGACCGGACTAGCGGGGGCCGTTACGAGCAGTACTTC.

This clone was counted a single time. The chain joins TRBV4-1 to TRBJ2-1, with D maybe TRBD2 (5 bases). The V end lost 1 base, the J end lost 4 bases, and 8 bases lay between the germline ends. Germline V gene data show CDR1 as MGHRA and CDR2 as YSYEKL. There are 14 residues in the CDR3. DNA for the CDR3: TGCGCCAGCAGCCAAGTTGGACTTTACAATGAGCAGTTCTTC. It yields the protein CASSQVGLYNEQFF.

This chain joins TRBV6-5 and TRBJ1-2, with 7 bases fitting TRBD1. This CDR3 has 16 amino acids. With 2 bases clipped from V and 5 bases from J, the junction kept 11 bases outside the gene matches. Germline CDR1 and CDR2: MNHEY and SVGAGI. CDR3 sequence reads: CASSYGGGRGRYGYTF. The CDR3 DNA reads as TGTGCCAGCAGTTACGGTGGGGGCAGGGGGAGGTATGGCTACACCTTC.

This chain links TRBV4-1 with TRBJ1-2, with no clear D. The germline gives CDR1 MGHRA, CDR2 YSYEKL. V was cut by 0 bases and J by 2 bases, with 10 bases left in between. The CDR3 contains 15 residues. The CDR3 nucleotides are TGCGCCAGCAGCCAAGATTCGAACAAAAACTATGGCTACACCTTC. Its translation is CASSQDSNKNYGYTF.

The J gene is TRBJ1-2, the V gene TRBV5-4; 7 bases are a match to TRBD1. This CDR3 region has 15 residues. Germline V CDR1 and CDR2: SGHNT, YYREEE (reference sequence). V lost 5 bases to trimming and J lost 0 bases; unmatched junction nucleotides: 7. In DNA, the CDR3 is TGTGCCAGCAGTTCGACAGGGAGCTCTAACTATGGCTACACCTTC. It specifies CASSSTGSSNYGYTF.

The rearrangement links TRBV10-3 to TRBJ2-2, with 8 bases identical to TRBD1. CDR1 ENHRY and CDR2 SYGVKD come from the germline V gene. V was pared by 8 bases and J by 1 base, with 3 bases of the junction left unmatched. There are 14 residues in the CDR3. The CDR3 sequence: CAIEGQENTGELFF. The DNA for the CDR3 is TGTGCCATCGAGGGACAGGAGAACACCGGGGAGCTGTTTTTT.

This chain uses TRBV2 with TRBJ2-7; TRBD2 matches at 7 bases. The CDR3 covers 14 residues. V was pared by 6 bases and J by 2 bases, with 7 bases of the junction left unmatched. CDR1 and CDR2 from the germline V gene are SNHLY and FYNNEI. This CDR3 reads CASSPLAGAYEQYF. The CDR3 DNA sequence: TGTGCCAGCAGCCCCCTCGCGGGGGCCTACGAGCAGTACTTC.

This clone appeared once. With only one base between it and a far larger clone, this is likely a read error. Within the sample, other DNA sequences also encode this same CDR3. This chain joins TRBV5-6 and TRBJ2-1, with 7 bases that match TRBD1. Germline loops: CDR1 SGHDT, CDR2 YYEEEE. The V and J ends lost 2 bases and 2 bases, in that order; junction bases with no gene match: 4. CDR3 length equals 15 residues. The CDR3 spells CASSFGDRAYNEQFF. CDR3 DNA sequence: TGTGCCAGCAGCTTTGGGGACAGAGCCTACAATGAGCAGTTCTTC.

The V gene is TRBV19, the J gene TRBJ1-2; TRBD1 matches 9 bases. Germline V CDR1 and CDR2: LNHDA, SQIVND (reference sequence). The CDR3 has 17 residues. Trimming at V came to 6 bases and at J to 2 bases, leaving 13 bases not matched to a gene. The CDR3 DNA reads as TGTGCCAGTAGCCCCGGACAGGGGAATAGACCGAACTATGGCTACACCTTC. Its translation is CASSPGQGNRPNYGYTF. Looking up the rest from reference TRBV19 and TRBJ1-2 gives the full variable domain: DGGITQSPKYLFRKEGQNVTLSCEQNLNHDAMYWYRQDPGQGLRLIYYSQIVNDFQKGDIAEGYSVSREKKESFPLTVTSAQKNPTAFYLCASSPGQGNRPNYGYTFGSGTRLTVV.

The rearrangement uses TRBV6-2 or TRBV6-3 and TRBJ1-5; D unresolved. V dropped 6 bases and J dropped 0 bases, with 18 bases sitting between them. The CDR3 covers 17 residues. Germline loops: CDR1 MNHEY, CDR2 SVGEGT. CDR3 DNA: TGTGCCAGCAGCTCCGAAACTCCGGGTTATAGCAATCAGCCCCAGCATTTT. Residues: CASSSETPGYSNQPQHF.

The CDR3 sequence is CASSFFTTGGIGGYTF. For the CDR3, the DNA is TGTGCCAGCAGCTTTTTCACGACAGGGGGCATAGGTGGCTACACCTTC. This chain uses TRBV5-4 with TRBJ1-2, with TRBD1 matching over 10 bases. Germline lookup yields CDR1 SGHNT and CDR2 YYREEE (reference sequence). The CDR3 runs to 16 residues. V shed 2 bases and J 7 bases; nucleotides not matched to a gene: 11.

CDR3 sequence (DNA): TGTGCCAGCAGCGTAGAACGAGGGGGCCAGGTGGATACGCAGTATTTT. Its translation is CASSVERGGQVDTQYF. This chain links TRBV9 with TRBJ2-3; 7 nucleotides line up with TRBD1. The CDR3 has 16 amino acids. Unmatched junction bases numbered 10, after V lost 0 bases and J lost 6 bases. In germline, CDR1 is SGDLS, CDR2 YYNGEE. The full variable domain, rest sourced from reference TRBV9 and TRBJ2-3, is DSGVTQTPKHLITATGQRVTLRCSPRSGDLSVYWYQQSLDQGLQFLIQYYNGEERAKGNILERFSAQQFPDLHSELNLSSLELGDSALYFCASSVERGGQVDTQYFGPGTRLTVL.

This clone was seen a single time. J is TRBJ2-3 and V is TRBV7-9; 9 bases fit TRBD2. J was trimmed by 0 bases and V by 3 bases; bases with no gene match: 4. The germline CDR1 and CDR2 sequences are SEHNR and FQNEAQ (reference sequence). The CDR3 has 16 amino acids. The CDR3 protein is CASSLLAGLSTDTQYF. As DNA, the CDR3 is TGTGCCAGCAGCTTGCTAGCGGGGCTTAGCACAGATACGCAGTATTTT. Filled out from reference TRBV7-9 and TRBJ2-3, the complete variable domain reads DTGVSQNPRHKITKRGQNVTFRCDPISEHNRLYWYRQTLGQGPEFLTYFQNEAQLEKSRLLSDRFSAERPKGSFSTLEIQRTEQGDSAMYLCASSLLAGLSTDTQYFGPGTRLTVL.

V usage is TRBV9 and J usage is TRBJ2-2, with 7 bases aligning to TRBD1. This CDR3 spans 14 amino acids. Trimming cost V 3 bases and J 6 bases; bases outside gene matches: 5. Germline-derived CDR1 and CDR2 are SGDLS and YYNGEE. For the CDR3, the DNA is TGTGCCAGCAGCGGGACTGACAGGGCCGGGGAGCTGTTTTTT. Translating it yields CASSGTDRAGELFF.

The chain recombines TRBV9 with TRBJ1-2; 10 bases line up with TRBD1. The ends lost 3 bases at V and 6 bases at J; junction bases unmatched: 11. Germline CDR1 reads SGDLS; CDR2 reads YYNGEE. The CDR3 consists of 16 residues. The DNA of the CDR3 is TGTGCCAGCAGCGGAGAACACCCGGGACAGGGGAATGGCTACACCTTC. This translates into CASSGEHPGQGNGYTF.